These 15 T cell receptor beta chains share one sample of origin, sequenced in a study of blood T cell repertoires in COVID-19. Generated by immunoSEQ multiplex PCR, the TCRdb table keeps only in-frame clones and is missing some. The profile covers approximately 70,000 clones, with around nine tenths appearing a single time and approximately 19% taken by the ten largest. Material: peripheral blood. The receptors originated from a human donor in a cohort sampled during active COVID-19.

This clone has a handful of counts. The rearrangement uses TRBV5-1 and TRBJ2-1; D is possibly TRBD2 (7 bases). Trimming removed 0 bases from V and 4 bases from J, with 29 bases in between. This CDR3 has 21 residues. CDR1 and CDR2 (germline): SGHRS, YFSETQ. In DNA, the CDR3 is TGCGCCAGCAGCTTGGTTCCTGGCAGGGGTAAAGGCGGGAGAGGGTACAATGAGCAGTTCTTC. Translated: CASSLVPGRGKGGRGYNEQFF. The whole variable domain, remainder taken from reference TRBV5-1 and TRBJ2-1, is KAGVTQTPRYLIKTRGQQVTLSCSPISGHRSVSWYQQTPGQGLQFLFEYFSETQRNKGNFPGRFSGRQFSNSRSEMNVSTLELGDSALYLCASSLVPGRGKGGRGYNEQFFGPGTRLTVL.

The chain joins TRBV5-6 to TRBJ1-3; D is perhaps TRBD1 (6 bases). This CDR3 is 14 amino acids long. Trimming removed 3 bases from V and 4 bases from J, with 11 bases in between. Germline-derived CDR1 and CDR2 are SGHDT and YYEEEE. This chain's CDR3 is CASSSRGSGNTIYF. The CDR3 region has the DNA TGTGCCAGCAGCTCCAGGGGATCAGGAAACACCATATATTTT.

The chain recombines TRBV19 with TRBJ1-5, with TRBD1 as a possible D gene (6 bases). V was clipped by 5 bases and J by 3 bases, with 17 bases between them. The CDR3 contains 16 residues. Germline V gives CDR1 LNHDA, CDR2 SQIVND (reference sequence). CDR3: CASSSPRDTFNQPQHF. CDR3 nucleotide sequence: TGTGCCAGTAGTTCTCCTCGGGACACCTTCAATCAGCCCCAGCATTTT.

The rearrangement uses TRBV19 and TRBJ2-7; D is perhaps TRBD1 (6 bases). The V and J ends lost 1 base and 6 bases respectively, with 13 bases between them. Germline CDR1 reads LNHDA; CDR2 reads SQIVND (reference sequence). CDR3 length equals 14 residues. The DNA for the CDR3 is TGTGCCAGTAGTATAGGACTGAGGGGGTTCGAGCAGTACTTC. Its translation is CASSIGLRGFEQYF. The whole variable domain, filled in from reference TRBV19 and TRBJ2-7, reads DGGITQSPKYLFRKEGQNVTLSCEQNLNHDAMYWYRQDPGQGLRLIYYSQIVNDFQKGDIAEGYSVSREKKESFPLTVTSAQKNPTAFYLCASSIGLRGFEQYFGPGTRLTVT.

V is TRBV18 and J is TRBJ2-7, with 7 bases fitting TRBD2. The CDR3 has 14 residues. The V and J ends lost 5 bases and 2 bases, in that order; junction bases with no gene match: 6. Germline V lookup: CDR1 KGHSH, CDR2 LQKENI. The CDR3 DNA reads as TGTGCCAGCTCAGCCTCTAGCGGACCCTACGAGCAGTACTTC. Protein sequence: CASSASSGPYEQYF. Combining the CDR3 with reference TRBV18 and TRBJ2-7 gives the whole variable domain NAGVMQNPRHLVRRRGQEARLRCSPMKGHSHVYWYRQLPEEGLKFMVYLQKENIIDESGMPKERFSAEFPKEGPSILRIQQVVRGDSAAYFCASSASSGPYEQYFGPGTRLTVT.

V is TRBV18 and J is TRBJ2-1, with no clear D. This CDR3 is 14 amino acids long. V was pared by 0 bases and J by 0 bases, with 3 bases between. Per germline, CDR1 KGHSH and CDR2 LQKENI. The CDR3 sequence is CASSPPRSYNEQFF. In DNA form, the CDR3 reads TGTGCCAGCTCACCACCCCGCTCCTACAATGAGCAGTTCTTC. The full variable domain, completed using reference TRBV18 and TRBJ2-1, is NAGVMQNPRHLVRRRGQEARLRCSPMKGHSHVYWYRQLPEEGLKFMVYLQKENIIDESGMPKERFSAEFPKEGPSILRIQQVVRGDSAAYFCASSPPRSYNEQFFGPGTRLTVL.

This rearrangement joins TRBV28 to TRBJ1-5, with TRBD1 matching 10 bases. V lost 8 bases, J lost 4 bases, and 11 bases stayed unmatched. The CDR3 loop spans 16 amino acids. From germline, CDR1 is MDHEN and CDR2 SYDVKM. The CDR3 protein is CASLTPGQGVNQPQHF. The CDR3 DNA sequence: TGTGCCAGCCTTACCCCCGGACAGGGGGTAAATCAGCCCCAGCATTTT. Complete variable domain (other parts from reference TRBV28 and TRBJ1-5): DVKVTQSSRYLVKRTGEKVFLECVQDMDHENMFWYRQDPGLGLRLIYFSYDVKMKEKGDIPEGYSVSREKKERFSLILESASTNQTSMYLCASLTPGQGVNQPQHFGDGTRLSIL.

This clone has only a few counts. The chain employs TRBV6-4 and TRBJ1-1; 9 bases align to TRBD1. The J segment lost 3 bases and the V segment lost 6 bases, leaving 2 bases of the junction unmatched. This CDR3 region has 13 residues. In germline, CDR1 is MRHNA, CDR2 SNTAGT. CDR3 sequence reads: CASRGQGDTEAFF. The CDR3 DNA reads TGTGCCAGCAGGGGACAGGGAGACACTGAAGCTTTCTTT.

V and J are TRBV5-4 and TRBJ2-7, with D perhaps TRBD1 (7 bases). This CDR3 is 17 amino acids long. Germline V CDR1 and CDR2: SGHNT, YYREEE (reference sequence). The V end was cut by 5 bases, the J end by 3 bases, with 24 bases between. DNA for the CDR3: TGTGCCAGCAGGAGAGACAGGGACTTGCTTCAGAACTACGAGCAGTACTTC. Translating it yields CASRRDRDLLQNYEQYF.

This clone was observed a single time. The V call is TRBV5-6, the J call TRBJ2-1, with D hard to call. The ends were cut back, 3 bases at V and 6 bases at J, with 10 bases in the middle. The CDR3 totals 13 residues. The V gene's germline CDR1 is SGHDT and CDR2 YYEEEE. For the CDR3, the DNA is TGTGCCAGCAGCTCCTTTTTCGGCAATGAGCAGTTCTTC. Its translation is CASSSFFGNEQFF.

This sequence joins TRBV28 and TRBJ2-3; 8 bases map to TRBD2. The CDR3 is 18 residues long. Per germline, CDR1 MDHEN and CDR2 SYDVKM. With 1 base clipped from V and 2 bases from J, the junction kept 11 bases outside the gene matches. For the CDR3, the DNA is TGTGCCAGCAGTTTATTGAGTCTAGCGGGCGCCGTCACAGATACGCAGTATTTT. Translating it yields CASSLLSLAGAVTDTQYF. Variable domain in full (rest from reference TRBV28 and TRBJ2-3): DVKVTQSSRYLVKRTGEKVFLECVQDMDHENMFWYRQDPGLGLRLIYFSYDVKMKEKGDIPEGYSVSREKKERFSLILESASTNQTSMYLCASSLLSLAGAVTDTQYFGPGTRLTVL.

The chain combines TRBV2 with TRBJ1-1, with 8 nucleotides matching TRBD1. Looked up from germline, CDR1 is SNHLY and CDR2 is FYNNEI. The CDR3 is made up of 13 amino acids. The J segment lost 6 bases and the V segment lost 6 bases, leaving 6 bases of the junction unmatched. Here the CDR3 reads CASSRQGSSEAFF. DNA for the CDR3: TGTGCCAGCAGCCGACAGGGGTCCTCTGAAGCTTTCTTT.

V gene TRBV11-2 combines with J gene TRBJ2-7; TRBD2 is a possible D gene (5 bases). Germline V CDR1 and CDR2: SGHAT, FQNNGV. This CDR3 has 14 residues. V lost 0 bases to trimming and J lost 4 bases, with 10 bases between them. CDR3 nucleotide sequence: TGTGCCAGCAGCTTAGATCTGAGGACTTACGAGCAGTACTTC. As protein: CASSLDLRTYEQYF.

The rearrangement uses TRBV7-2 and TRBJ1-1; possible D gene TRBD1, 6 bases. The length of the CDR3 is 15 residues. V lost 8 bases and J 1 base, leaving 17 bases between the germline ends. CDR1 and CDR2 (germline): SGHTA, FQGNSA. Here the CDR3 reads CASVFQDRRNTEAFF. DNA for the CDR3: TGTGCCAGCGTTTTTCAAGACAGGAGGAACACTGAAGCTTTCTTT. Filled out from reference TRBV7-2 and TRBJ1-1, the complete variable domain reads GAGVSQSPSNKVTEKGKDVELRCDPISGHTALYWYRQSLGQGLEFLIYFQGNSAPDKSGLPSDRFSAERTGGSVSTLTIQRTQQEDSAVYLCASVFQDRRNTEAFFGQGTRLTVV.

J is TRBJ2-7 and V is TRBV15, with 8 positions matching TRBD1. Germline V gene sequence: CDR1 LNHNV, CDR2 YYDKDF (reference sequence). The CDR3 extends over 14 amino acids. J was trimmed by 0 bases and V by 5 bases; bases with no gene match: 3. This CDR3 is CATSVDRGSYEQYF. CDR3 DNA: TGTGCCACCAGCGTTGACAGGGGCTCCTACGAGCAGTACTTC.